These 9 T cell receptor beta chains originate from one sample sequenced in a study of blood T cell repertoires in COVID-19. Clones were sequenced by immunoSEQ multiplex PCR, and TCRdb holds only the in-frame ones, with some missing. The sample carries about 46,000 clones, over 80% recorded once. Sequenced material: peripheral blood. The receptors here all came from a human donor in a cohort sampled during active COVID-19.

The chain has TRBV18 and TRBJ1-1; D is unclear. Germline CDR1 is KGHSH and CDR2 is LQKENI. The CDR3 consists of 17 residues. V was shortened by 2 bases and J by 1 base, with 17 bases between the two germline ends. The CDR3 sequence is CASSPAGKGRTNTEAFF. CDR3 DNA sequence: TGTGCCAGCTCACCAGCTGGGAAAGGGAGGACGAACACTGAAGCTTTCTTT.

V gene TRBV6-5 combines with J gene TRBJ2-7, with 7 bases matching TRBD2. Germline CDR1 MNHEY, CDR2 SVGAGI. After removal of 4 bases from V and 1 base from J, the junction contained 4 bases not matched to a gene. The CDR3 runs to 14 residues. The chain's CDR3 is CASSLTGLSYEQYF. The CDR3 region has the DNA TGTGCCAGCAGTTTGACGGGACTATCCTACGAGCAGTACTTC.

The V call is TRBV10-3, the J call TRBJ2-7, with 9 nucleotides matching TRBD1. The CDR3 is 14 residues long. Germline assignment: CDR1 ENHRY and CDR2 SYGVKD. After removal of 4 bases from V and 2 bases from J, the junction contained 3 bases not matched to a gene. The CDR3: CAISGGQGTYEQYF. The CDR3 DNA reads TGTGCCATCAGTGGGGGACAGGGAACCTACGAGCAGTACTTC.

V gene TRBV27 combines with J gene TRBJ1-2; weak D call: TRBD1 (5 bases). This CDR3 contains 11 residues. Trimming removed 9 bases from V and 8 bases from J, with 13 bases in between. Germline V gene sequence: CDR1 MNHEY, CDR2 SMNVEV (reference sequence). As DNA, the CDR3 is TGTGCCAGGACAGCTCCCTTGGGCTACACCTTC. Its translation is CARTAPLGYTF.

This rearrangement joins TRBV27 to TRBJ1-3; no firm D call. There are 14 residues in the CDR3. Trimming shortened V by 0 bases and J by 7 bases, and 10 bases separated the two germline ends. Germline V gene sequence: CDR1 MNHEY, CDR2 SMNVEV (reference sequence). The CDR3 bases are TGTGCCAGCAGTTTATCCTGGCCAAGTAACACCATATATTTT. Amino acids: CASSLSWPSNTIYF.

The rearrangement joins TRBV10-2 to TRBJ2-7, with unresolved D. The germline V and J ends were trimmed by 4 bases and 4 bases, with 8 bases remaining between them. The CDR3 is made up of 12 amino acids. Germline V gene data show CDR1 as WSHSY and CDR2 as SAAADI. The CDR3 sequence is CASSAPPYEQYF. CDR3 coding DNA: TGCGCCAGCAGTGCCCCCCCTTACGAGCAGTACTTC.

The chain has TRBV4-1 and TRBJ2-6, with a weak D call TRBD1 (5 bases). V gave up 1 base and J gave up 2 bases, with 6 bases separating them. Per germline, CDR1 MGHRA and CDR2 YSYEKL. The CDR3 contains 15 residues. The CDR3 region has the DNA TGCGCCAGCAGCCAAGTAGGGGCTGGGGCCAACGTCCTGACTTTC. It specifies CASSQVGAGANVLTF.

This clone has more than one count but fewer than ten. The chain couples TRBV29-1 to TRBJ1-1; perhaps TRBD1 as D (6 bases). The length of the CDR3 is 12 residues. Germline loops: CDR1 SQVTM, CDR2 ANQGSEA. V was cut by 6 bases and J by 7 bases, with 15 bases left in between. CDR3 residues: CSVGQSLDEAFF. In nucleotides, the CDR3 is TGCAGCGTCGGACAGTCCCTTGATGAAGCTTTCTTT.

This rearrangement joins TRBV12-3 or TRBV12-4 to TRBJ2-7; perhaps TRBD2 as D (5 bases). The CDR3 extends over 13 amino acids. V was trimmed by 3 bases and J by 2 bases, leaving 8 bases between them. CDR3 DNA: TGTGCCAGCAGTTTCGGGGATGCCTACGAGCAGTACTTC. This sequence encodes CASSFGDAYEQYF.